A selection of T cell receptor beta chains follows, all from one sample in a study of long-term antiretroviral therapy in people with HIV. Sequenced by immunoSEQ multiplex PCR; TCRdb stores in-frame clones only, minus some. The data hold 20,000 to 25,000 clones, with around 80% observed a single time. The sequencing here drew on unsorted PBMCs, taken 0.5 years before starting antiretroviral therapy. The receptors were gathered from a man aged 35 to 55 with HIV. Both conserved end residues are part of each CDR3. D genes are given only for firm matches. Only some rows state a clone size, as once, few, many or a class for expanded clones.

clone size: .
V gene: TRBV19
D gene: .
J gene: TRBJ1-5
CDR3 protein: CASQAGYSNQPQHF
CDR3 DNA: TGTGCCAGTCAAGCGGGGTATAGCAATCAGCCCCAGCATTTT

clone size: once
V gene: TRBV6-1
D gene: .
J gene: TRBJ2-5
CDR3 protein: CASSAGETQYF
CDR3 DNA: TGTGCCAGCAGTGCCGGGGAGACCCAGTACTTC

clone size: .
V gene: TRBV28
D gene: TRBD1
J gene: TRBJ2-7
CDR3 protein: CASSSPGTGRRYEQYF
CDR3 DNA: TGTGCCAGCAGTTCCCCTGGGACAGGGAGGCGGTACGAGCAGTACTTC

clone size: .
V gene: TRBV6-6
D gene: TRBD1
J gene: TRBJ2-7
CDR3 protein: CASSLDREGDYEQYF
CDR3 DNA: TGTGCCAGCAGTTTAGACAGGGAAGGGGACTACGAGCAGTACTTC

clone size: .
V gene: TRBV18
D gene: .
J gene: TRBJ1-2
CDR3 protein: CASSPSGDSNYGYTF
CDR3 DNA: TGTGCCAGCTCACCATCGGGGGACTCTAACTATGGCTACACCTTC

clone size: .
V gene: TRBV7-9
D gene: .
J gene: TRBJ1-5
CDR3 protein: CASSLSGQYSNQPQHF
CDR3 DNA: TGTGCCAGCAGCTTATCAGGGCAGTATAGCAATCAGCCCCAGCATTTT

clone size: .
V gene: TRBV5-1
D gene: TRBD1
J gene: TRBJ2-1
CDR3 protein: CASSLVPTGDYNEQFF
CDR3 DNA: TGCGCCAGCAGCTTGGTCCCCACAGGGGACTACAATGAGCAGTTCTTC

clone size: .
V gene: TRBV28
D gene: .
J gene: TRBJ1-1
CDR3 protein: CASSFLGRRNTEAFF
CDR3 DNA: TGTGCCAGCAGTTTTCTGGGAAGGCGGAACACTGAAGCTTTCTTT

clone size: .
V gene: TRBV28
D gene: TRBD1
J gene: TRBJ1-6
CDR3 protein: CASEPTGGLYNSPLHF
CDR3 DNA: TGTGCCAGCGAACCGACAGGGGGCCTTTATAATTCACCCCTCCACTTT

clone size: once
V gene: TRBV30
D gene: .
J gene: TRBJ2-2
CDR3 protein: CALTGTGELFF
CDR3 DNA: TGTGCCTTGACCGGTACCGGGGAGCTGTTTTTT

clone size: few
V gene: TRBV30
D gene: .
J gene: TRBJ2-5
CDR3 protein: CAWSVGGTGTQYF
CDR3 DNA: TGTGCCTGGAGTGTTGGGGGAACAGGGACCCAGTACTTC

clone size: .
V gene: TRBV6-5
D gene: .
J gene: TRBJ2-7
CDR3 protein: CASSTPGPPYEQYF
CDR3 DNA: TGTGCCAGCAGTACGCCGGGTCCCCCCTACGAGCAGTACTTC

clone size: .
V gene: TRBV7-8
D gene: .
J gene: TRBJ2-7
CDR3 protein: CASSLAGGPGEQYF
CDR3 DNA: TGTGCCAGCAGCTTAGCGGGGGGGCCGGGGGAGCAGTACTTC

clone size: .
V gene: TRBV2
D gene: TRBD1
J gene: TRBJ2-7
CDR3 protein: CANGQGYEQYF
CDR3 DNA: TGTGCCAACGGACAGGGGTACGAGCAGTACTTC

clone size: .
V gene: TRBV6-6
D gene: TRBD2
J gene: TRBJ2-2
CDR3 protein: CASSYRASGTGELFF
CDR3 DNA: TGTGCCAGCAGTTACAGGGCTAGCGGTACCGGGGAGCTGTTTTTT

clone size: once
V gene: TRBV6-5
D gene: .
J gene: TRBJ2-5
CDR3 protein: CASSYSAARETQYF
CDR3 DNA: TGTGCCAGCAGTTACTCAGCTGCCCGAGAGACCCAGTACTTC

clone size: once
V gene: TRBV6-4
D gene: .
J gene: TRBJ1-2
CDR3 protein: CASSDSSRGASYGYTF
CDR3 DNA: TGTGCCAGCAGTGACTCGTCAAGGGGCGCCAGCTATGGCTACACCTTC

clone size: .
V gene: TRBV5-8
D gene: .
J gene: TRBJ2-3
CDR3 protein: CASSPRIGPGTQYF
CDR3 DNA: TGTGCCAGCAGCCCGCGGATCGGACCCGGGACGCAGTATTTT

clone size: few
V gene: TRBV19
D gene: .
J gene: TRBJ1-2
CDR3 protein: CASTPTGTDGYTF
CDR3 DNA: TGTGCCAGTACCCCGACAGGAACAGATGGCTACACCTTC

clone size: .
V gene: TRBV30
D gene: .
J gene: TRBJ1-2
CDR3 protein: CAWSARGNYGYTF
CDR3 DNA: TGTGCCTGGAGTGCCAGGGGCAACTATGGCTACACCTTC

clone size: .
V gene: TRBV19
D gene: .
J gene: TRBJ2-7
CDR3 protein: CASSFQGFNEQYF
CDR3 DNA: TGTGCCAGTAGTTTCCAGGGGTTCAACGAGCAGTACTTC

clone size: .
V gene: TRBV5-1
D gene: TRBD1
J gene: TRBJ1-2
CDR3 protein: CASSLTGGGGYTF
CDR3 DNA: TGCGCCAGCAGCTTAACAGGGGGAGGGGGCTACACCTTC

clone size: .
V gene: TRBV10-3
D gene: TRBD2
J gene: TRBJ2-7
CDR3 protein: CAISEGASGGSYEQYF
CDR3 DNA: TGTGCCATCAGTGAGGGGGCTAGCGGGGGTTCCTACGAGCAGTACTTC

clone size: .
V gene: TRBV18
D gene: .
J gene: TRBJ1-1
CDR3 protein: CASSHKGAENTEAFF
CDR3 DNA: TGTGCCAGCTCCCACAAAGGGGCCGAGAACACTGAAGCTTTCTTT

clone size: .
V gene: TRBV7-9
D gene: .
J gene: TRBJ1-6
CDR3 protein: CASSFTGREGSPLHF
CDR3 DNA: TGTGCCAGCAGCTTCACTGGGCGAGAAGGGTCACCCCTCCACTTT

clone size: .
V gene: TRBV19
D gene: TRBD1
J gene: TRBJ2-7
CDR3 protein: CASSIVGGYSYEQYF
CDR3 DNA: TGTGCCAGTAGTATAGTAGGGGGCTACTCCTACGAGCAGTACTTC

clone size: .
V gene: TRBV5-4
D gene: TRBD1
J gene: TRBJ1-2
CDR3 protein: CASSLDRGHYGYTF
CDR3 DNA: TGTGCCAGCAGCTTGGACAGGGGGCACTATGGCTACACCTTC

clone size: few
V gene: TRBV28
D gene: .
J gene: TRBJ1-2
CDR3 protein: CASSTIWTVNYGYTF
CDR3 DNA: TGTGCCAGCAGTACTATTTGGACAGTGAATTATGGCTACACCTTC

clone size: once
V gene: TRBV28
D gene: .
J gene: TRBJ1-5
CDR3 protein: CASKSGNSNQPQHF
CDR3 DNA: TGTGCCAGCAAATCAGGGAACAGCAATCAGCCCCAGCATTTT

clone size: .
V gene: TRBV25-1
D gene: .
J gene: TRBJ1-2
CDR3 protein: CASSGGGARHYGYTF
CDR3 DNA: TGTGCCAGCAGTGGAGGGGGGGCGCGTCACTATGGCTACACCTTC

clone size: few
V gene: TRBV27
D gene: .
J gene: TRBJ2-4
CDR3 protein: CASSLGRGNIQYF
CDR3 DNA: TGTGCCAGCAGTTTAGGGCGGGGAAACATTCAGTACTTC

clone size: .
V gene: TRBV10-3
D gene: TRBD1
J gene: TRBJ2-1
CDR3 protein: CAISDTGTGLYNEQFF
CDR3 DNA: TGTGCCATCAGTGACACCGGGACAGGGTTATACAATGAGCAGTTCTTC

clone size: few
V gene: TRBV6-5
D gene: .
J gene: TRBJ1-1
CDR3 protein: CASSYGDRTEAFF
CDR3 DNA: TGTGCCAGCAGTTACGGGGACCGAACTGAAGCTTTCTTT

clone size: .
V gene: TRBV5-1
D gene: TRBD1
J gene: TRBJ1-3
CDR3 protein: CASSLAGQGISGNTIYF
CDR3 DNA: TGCGCCAGCAGCTTGGCGGGACAGGGAATATCAGGAAACACCATATATTTT

clone size: .
V gene: TRBV5-1
D gene: .
J gene: TRBJ1-1
CDR3 protein: CASSLDRGGTGMNTEAFF
CDR3 DNA: TGCGCCAGCAGCTTGGATCGTGGGGGGACGGGTATGAACACTGAAGCTTTCTTT

clone size: .
V gene: TRBV11-2
D gene: TRBD1
J gene: TRBJ1-2
CDR3 protein: CASSSDRGQRLDGYTF
CDR3 DNA: TGTGCCAGCAGCTCGGACAGGGGGCAACGGCTAGATGGCTACACCTTC

clone size: .
V gene: TRBV28
D gene: .
J gene: TRBJ1-2
CDR3 protein: CASSLLGGANYGYTF
CDR3 DNA: TGTGCCAGCAGTCTCCTAGGGGGAGCTAACTATGGCTACACCTTC

clone size: .
V gene: TRBV11-2
D gene: TRBD1
J gene: TRBJ1-4
CDR3 protein: CASSLGQGGGKLFF
CDR3 DNA: TGTGCCAGCAGCTTGGGACAGGGTGGAGGAAAACTGTTTTTT

clone size: .
V gene: TRBV28
D gene: TRBD1
J gene: TRBJ1-4
CDR3 protein: CASSLPRGSSEKLFF
CDR3 DNA: TGTGCCAGCAGCCTCCCCAGGGGGAGCTCTGAAAAACTGTTTTTT

clone size: .
V gene: TRBV5-1
D gene: TRBD2
J gene: TRBJ2-1
CDR3 protein: CASSLWLAVDNEQFF
CDR3 DNA: TGCGCCAGCAGCTTGTGGCTAGCGGTAGACAATGAGCAGTTCTTC

clone size: .
V gene: TRBV6-5
D gene: TRBD2
J gene: TRBJ2-1
CDR3 protein: CASSYWGLAYYNEQFF
CDR3 DNA: TGTGCCAGCAGTTACTGGGGACTAGCGTACTACAATGAGCAGTTCTTC

clone size: .
V gene: TRBV27
D gene: .
J gene: TRBJ2-1
CDR3 protein: CASSLSRARNEQFF
CDR3 DNA: TGTGCCAGCAGTTTATCGAGGGCTCGCAATGAGCAGTTCTTC

clone size: once
V gene: TRBV30
D gene: TRBD1
J gene: TRBJ1-2
CDR3 protein: CAWSQGEGYGYTF
CDR3 DNA: TGTGCCTGGAGTCAGGGGGAAGGCTATGGCTACACCTTC

clone size: .
V gene: TRBV7-2
D gene: .
J gene: TRBJ2-7
CDR3 protein: CASSPSTYEQYF
CDR3 DNA: TGTGCCAGCAGCCCAAGCACCTACGAGCAGTACTTC

clone size: .
V gene: TRBV5-1
D gene: .
J gene: TRBJ2-7
CDR3 protein: CASSNAGTSYEQYF
CDR3 DNA: TGCGCCAGCAGCAACGCGGGAACCTCCTACGAGCAGTACTTC

clone size: few
V gene: TRBV10-3
D gene: TRBD1
J gene: TRBJ2-3
CDR3 protein: CAISGTAAQWDTQYF
CDR3 DNA: TGTGCCATCAGCGGGACAGCCGCCCAATGGGATACGCAGTATTTT